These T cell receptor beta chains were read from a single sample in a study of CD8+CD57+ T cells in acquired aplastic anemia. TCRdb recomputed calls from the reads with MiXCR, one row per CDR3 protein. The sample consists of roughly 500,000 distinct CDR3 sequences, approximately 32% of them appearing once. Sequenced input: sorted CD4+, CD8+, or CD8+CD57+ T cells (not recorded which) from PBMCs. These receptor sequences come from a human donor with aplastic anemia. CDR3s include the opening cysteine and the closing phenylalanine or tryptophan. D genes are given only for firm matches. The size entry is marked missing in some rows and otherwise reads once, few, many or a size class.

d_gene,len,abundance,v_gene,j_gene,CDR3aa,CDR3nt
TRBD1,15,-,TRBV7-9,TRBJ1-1,CASSPVTGVGTEAFF,TGTGCCAGCAGCCCTGTAACAGGGGTAGGCACTGAAGCTTTCTTT
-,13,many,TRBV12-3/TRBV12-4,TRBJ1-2,CASSLFGGQDYTF,TGTGCCAGCAGTTTATTCGGGGGCCAGGACTACACCTTC
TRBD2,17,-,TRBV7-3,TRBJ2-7,CASSSTSLIAGRYEQYF,TGTGCCAGCAGCTCGACCTCCCTCATAGCGGGACGCTACGAGCAGTACTTC
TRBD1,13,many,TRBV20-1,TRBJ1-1,CSARTGRDTEAFF,TGCAGTGCCCGGACAGGGAGGGACACTGAAGCTTTCTTT
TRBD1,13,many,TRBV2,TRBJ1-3,CASRQGRGNTIYF,TGTGCCAGTAGACAGGGACGAGGAAACACCATATATTTT
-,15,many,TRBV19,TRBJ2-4,CASSISVGKGNIQYF,TGTGCCAGTAGTATTAGTGTGGGGAAGGGAAACATTCAGTACTTC
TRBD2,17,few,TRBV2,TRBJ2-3,CASSESSSGGAVLAQYF,TGTGCCAGCAGTGAATCATCTAGCGGGGGGGCCGTACTGGCGCAGTATTTT
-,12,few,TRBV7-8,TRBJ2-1,CASSSRTNEQFF,TGTGCCAGCAGTTCCCGGACCAATGAGCAGTTCTTC
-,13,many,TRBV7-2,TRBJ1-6,CASSLTWNSPLHF,TGTGCCAGCAGCTTAACGTGGAATTCACCCCTCCACTTT
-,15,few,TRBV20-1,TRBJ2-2,CSALKRSSADGELFF,TGCAGTGCTCTAAAACGAAGTAGTGCTGACGGGGAGCTGTTTTTT
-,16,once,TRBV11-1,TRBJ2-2,CASSQPGGGNTGELFF,TGTGCCAGCAGCCAACCCGGAGGGGGGAACACCGGGGAGCTGTTTTTT
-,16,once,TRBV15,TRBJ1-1,CATSRGRGIRDTEAFF,TGTGCCACCAGCAGGGGACGTGGAATCCGGGACACTGAAGCTTTCTTT
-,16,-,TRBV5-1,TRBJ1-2,CASSLGADRPSDGYTF,TGCGCCAGCAGCTTGGGGGCTGACAGGCCTTCGGATGGCTACACCTTC
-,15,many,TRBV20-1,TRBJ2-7,CSARDPRTGNHEQYF,TGCAGTGCTAGAGATCCACGAACAGGGAATCACGAGCAGTACTTC
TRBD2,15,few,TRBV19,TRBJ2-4,CASNQLAGGPNIQYF,TGTGCCAGTAACCAACTAGCGGGGGGGCCGAACATTCAGTACTTC
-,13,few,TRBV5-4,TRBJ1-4,CASSQEESEKLFF,TGTGCCAGCAGCCAGGAGGAGAGTGAAAAACTGTTTTTT
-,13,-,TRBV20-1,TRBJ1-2,CSARDSGEDGYTF,TGCAGTGCTAGAGACTCCGGTGAGGATGGCTACACCTTC
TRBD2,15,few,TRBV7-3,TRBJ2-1,CASSLRAGGPNEQFF,TGTGCCAGCAGCTTAAGAGCGGGAGGGCCCAATGAGCAGTTCTTC
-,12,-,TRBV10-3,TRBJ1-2,CAISRGNYGYTF,TGTGCCATCAGCAGGGGTAACTATGGCTACACCTTC
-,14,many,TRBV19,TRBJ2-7,CASSIDPSSYEQYF,TGTGCCAGTAGTATAGATCCCAGCTCCTACGAGCAGTACTTC
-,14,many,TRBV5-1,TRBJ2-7,CASSWADFSYEQYF,TGCGCCAGCAGCTGGGCGGACTTCTCCTACGAGCAGTACTTC
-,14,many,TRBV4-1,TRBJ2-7,CASSQGFQRAEQYF,TGCGCCAGCAGCCAAGGTTTCCAAAGGGCCGAGCAGTACTTC
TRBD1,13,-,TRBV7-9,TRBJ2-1,CASGRQGRNEQFF,TGTGCCAGCGGTCGACAGGGAAGGAATGAGCAGTTCTTC
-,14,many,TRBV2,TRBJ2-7,CASSEADPGRASYF,TGTGCCAGCAGTGAAGCCGACCCGGGACGAGCATCGTACTTC
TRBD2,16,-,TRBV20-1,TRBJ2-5,CSAKLVGRTGRETQYF,TGCAGTGCTAAATTGGTCGGGAGGACTGGAAGAGAGACCCAGTACTTC
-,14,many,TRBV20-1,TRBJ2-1,CSARRISGYNEQFF,TGCAGTGCTAGACGAATTAGCGGATACAATGAGCAGTTCTTC
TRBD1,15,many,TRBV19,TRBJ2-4,CASTPSRQGGYIQYF,TGTGCCAGTACCCCTTCCCGACAGGGGGGATACATTCAGTACTTC
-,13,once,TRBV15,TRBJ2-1,CATSRESGNEQFF,TGTGCCACCAGCAGAGAGTCCGGGAATGAGCAGTTCTTC